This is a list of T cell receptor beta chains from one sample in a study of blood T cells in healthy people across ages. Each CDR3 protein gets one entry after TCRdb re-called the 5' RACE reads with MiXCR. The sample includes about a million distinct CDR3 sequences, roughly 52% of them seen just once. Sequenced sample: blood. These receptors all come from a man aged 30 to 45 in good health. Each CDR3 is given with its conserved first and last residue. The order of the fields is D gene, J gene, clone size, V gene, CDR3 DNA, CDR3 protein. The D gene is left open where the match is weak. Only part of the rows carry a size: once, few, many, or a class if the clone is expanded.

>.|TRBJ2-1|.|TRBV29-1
TGCCGCGCCCCGACGAGGGGGGGTTACAATGAGCAGTTCTTC
CRAPTRGGYNEQFF
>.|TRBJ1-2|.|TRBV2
TGTGCCAGCCGGCTGGATGGGGGGGACTATGGCTACACCTTC
CASRLDGGDYGYTF
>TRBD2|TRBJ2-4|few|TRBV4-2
TGTGCCAGCAGAGGGACTAGCGCAAACATTCAGTACTTC
CASRGTSANIQYF
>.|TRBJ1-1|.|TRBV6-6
TGTGCCAGCATGAGAAACACTGAAGCTTTCTTT
CASMRNTEAFF
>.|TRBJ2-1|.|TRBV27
TGTGCCAGCAGTTTATTTGCTCGCTCCTACAATGAGCAGTTCTTC
CASSLFARSYNEQFF
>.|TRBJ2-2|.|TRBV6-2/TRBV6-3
TGTGCCAGCAGTTATTTACAGAGAAACACCGGGGAGCTGTTTTTT
CASSYLQRNTGELFF
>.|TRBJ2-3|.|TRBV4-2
TGTGCCAGCAGCCAAGGGACGAGCGCCCATAAGGTCGGCACAGATACGCAGTATTTT
CASSQGTSAHKVGTDTQYF
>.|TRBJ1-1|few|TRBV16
TGTGCCAGCACTACTCCACCTGAGGGGGTTATCAACACTGAAGCTTTCTTT
CASTTPPEGVINTEAFF
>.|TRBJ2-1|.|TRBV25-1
TGTGCCAGCAGTGAACCCCCGGGACACAGCTCCTACAATGAGCAGTTCTTC
CASSEPPGHSSYNEQFF
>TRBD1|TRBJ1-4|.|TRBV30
TGTGCCTGGAAGGGACAGGGGGAGGAAAAACTGTTTTTT
CAWKGQGEEKLFF
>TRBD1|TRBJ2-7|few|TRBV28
TGTGCCAGCAGTCCCCCCGGACAGGGTTCCCACGAGCAGTACTTC
CASSPPGQGSHEQYF
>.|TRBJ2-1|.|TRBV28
TGTGCCAGCAGTTTCGGCAGAAGCAATGAGCAGTTCTTC
CASSFGRSNEQFF
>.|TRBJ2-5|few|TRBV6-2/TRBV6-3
TGTGCCAGCAAACGGACAGAAGAGACCCAGTACTTC
CASKRTEETQYF
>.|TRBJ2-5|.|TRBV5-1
TGCGCCAGCAGCTTCTCGACCCCTCAACAAGAGACCCAGTACTTC
CASSFSTPQQETQYF
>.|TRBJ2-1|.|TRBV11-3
TGTGCCAGCAGCTTAGATAATGGGGGTGAGCAGTTCTTC
CASSLDNGGEQFF
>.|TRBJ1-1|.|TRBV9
TGTGCCAGCAGCGCCCAACAGGAGCGTCGCACTGAAGCTTTCTTT
CASSAQQERRTEAFF
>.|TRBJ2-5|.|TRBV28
TGTGCCAGCAGTTTACGGGCGGACAGTCCCAGGAAAGAGACCCAGTACTTC
CASSLRADSPRKETQYF
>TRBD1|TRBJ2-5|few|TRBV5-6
TGTGCCAGCAGCTCGATTCCGGACAGGGGAAGGGAGACCCAGTACTTC
CASSSIPDRGRETQYF
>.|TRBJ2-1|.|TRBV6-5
TGCGCCAGCAGTTACGCCCATGAGACGTACAATGAGCAGTTCTTC
CASSYAHETYNEQFF
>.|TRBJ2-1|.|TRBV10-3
TGTGCCATCAGTGTCGACGGGAGCGATGAGCAGTTCTTC
CAISVDGSDEQFF
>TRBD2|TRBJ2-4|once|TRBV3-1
TGTGCCAGCAGCCCTATACTAGCGGGGGGGCACAATGAGCAGTACTTC
CASSPILAGGHNEQYF
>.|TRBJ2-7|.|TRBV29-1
TGCAGCGATGAAATCTTCTACGAGCAGTACTTC
CSDEIFYEQYF
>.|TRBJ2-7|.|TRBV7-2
TGTGCCAGCAGCCCCAGAGTACACTTCTACGAGCAGTACTTC
CASSPRVHFYEQYF
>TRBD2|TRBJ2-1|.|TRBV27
TGTGCCAGCACAACTAGCGGGAGGGATGAGCAGTTCTTC
CASTTSGRDEQFF
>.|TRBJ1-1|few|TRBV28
TGTGCCAGCAGTTTACGCGGGTATACTGAAGCTTTCTTT
CASSLRGYTEAFF
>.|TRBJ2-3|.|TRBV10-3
TGTGCCACCGCATCCCCTACAGATACGCAGTATTTT
CATASPTDTQYF
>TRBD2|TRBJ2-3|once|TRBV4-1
TGCGCCAGCAGCCAAGTGGAAGGGAGGGATCGGTATTTT
CASSQVEGRDRYF
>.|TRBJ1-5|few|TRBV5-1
TGCGCCAGCAGCCGAGGGGATAGCAATCAGCCCCAGCATTTT
CASSRGDSNQPQHF
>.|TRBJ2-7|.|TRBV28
TGTGCCAGCAGTTTTCATGGATCCCGATCCTACGAGCAGTACTTC
CASSFHGSRSYEQYF
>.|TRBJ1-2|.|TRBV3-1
TGTGCCAGCAGCCAACGTTCGGCCTATGGCTACACCTTC
CASSQRSAYGYTF
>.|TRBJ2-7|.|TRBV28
TGTGCCAGCATTAAGGGGGGATCCTACGAGCAGTACTTC
CASIKGGSYEQYF
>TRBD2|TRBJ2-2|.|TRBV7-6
TGTGCCAGCAGCTTAGTGATGGCGGGGGGCGCGAACACCGGGGAGCTGTTTTTT
CASSLVMAGGANTGELFF
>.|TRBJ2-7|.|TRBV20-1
TGCAGTGCTAGAGTACGGGGTACCGAGCAGTACTTC
CSARVRGTEQYF
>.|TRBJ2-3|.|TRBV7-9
TGTGCCAGCACAGCGACCACAGATACGCAGTATTTT
CASTATTDTQYF
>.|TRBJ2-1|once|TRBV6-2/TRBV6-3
TGTGCCAGCATTAGGGACACCTTCGATGAGCAGTTCTTC
CASIRDTFDEQFF
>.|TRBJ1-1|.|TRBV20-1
TGCAGTACACCCGGGGCGGGGAACACTGAAGCTTTCTTT
CSTPGAGNTEAFF
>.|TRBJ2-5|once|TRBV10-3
TGTGCCATCAGTGACGGACTCCAAGAGACCCAGTACTTC
CAISDGLQETQYF
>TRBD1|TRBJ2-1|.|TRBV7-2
TGTGCCAGTAATAGCCAAGGGGGCGCTTTGGATGAGCAGTTCTTC
CASNSQGGALDEQFF
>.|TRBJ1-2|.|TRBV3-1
TGTGCCAGCAGCCAAAGGCAGGGCCGCCTTAACTATGGCTACACCTTC
CASSQRQGRLNYGYTF
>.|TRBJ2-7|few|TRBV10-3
TGTGCCATCAGTTTGGACAGGGAGGGCGAGCAGTACTTC
CAISLDREGEQYF
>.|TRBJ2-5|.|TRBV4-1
TGCGCCAGCAGCCAAGAGATTGGGGAGCAGTACTTC
CASSQEIGEQYF
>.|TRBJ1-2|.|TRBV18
TGTGCCAGCTCACCACTGGCCGGCTATGGCTACACCTTC
CASSPLAGYGYTF
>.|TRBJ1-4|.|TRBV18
TGTGCCAGCTCACCCGGCAGGGAATATGAAAAACTGTTTTTT
CASSPGREYEKLFF
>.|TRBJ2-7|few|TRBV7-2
TGTGCCAGCAGCCCCGGGACTTCATACTACGAGCAGTACTTC
CASSPGTSYYEQYF
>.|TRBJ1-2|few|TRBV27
TGTGCCAGCAGTTTATCGGCACATTTGGGCGTAAACTATGGCTACACCTTC
CASSLSAHLGVNYGYTF
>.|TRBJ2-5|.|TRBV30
TGTGCCTGGAGAGGTGGAAAGGGAGAGACCCAGTACTTC
CAWRGGKGETQYF
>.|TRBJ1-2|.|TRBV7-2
TGTGCCAGCAGCTTAGCCGGAGGCCACTCTAACTATGGCTACACCTTC
CASSLAGGHSNYGYTF
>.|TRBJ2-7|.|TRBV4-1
TGCGCCAGCAGCCAAGATCCCTCCCGTCCGCGGGGGCCCCAGGAGGCCCAGTACTTC
CASSQDPSRPRGPQEAQYF
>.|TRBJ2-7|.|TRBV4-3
TGCGCCAGCAGCCAAAATGCGGGCGTTCTGCAGTACTTC
CASSQNAGVLQYF
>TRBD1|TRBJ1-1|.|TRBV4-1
TGCGCCAGCAGCCAAGAAGGGACAGGGATCACGTTAACTGAAGCTTTCTTT
CASSQEGTGITLTEAFF
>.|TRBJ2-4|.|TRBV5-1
TGCGCCAGCAGCTTGGGGCCCAGGGGCCCCGTAGCCAAAAACATTCAGTACTTC
CASSLGPRGPVAKNIQYF
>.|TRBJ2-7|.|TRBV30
TGTGCCTGGAGTGCCCGATCCTACGAGCAGTACTTC
CAWSARSYEQYF
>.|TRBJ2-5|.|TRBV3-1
TGTGCCAGCAGCCAAGGCCGGGACCTTACCAATGAGCAGTACTTC
CASSQGRDLTNEQYF
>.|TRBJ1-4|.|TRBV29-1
TGCAGCGTCGAAAAACAGGGAACTGGGGAAAAACTGTTTTTT
CSVEKQGTGEKLFF
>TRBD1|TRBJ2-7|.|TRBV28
TGTGCCAGCAGACCGCCGGGACAGGCTATGGGGTACTTC
CASRPPGQAMGYF
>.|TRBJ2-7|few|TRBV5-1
TGCGCCAGCAGGGTCGTACTAAGCTCCTACGAGCAGTACTTC
CASRVVLSSYEQYF
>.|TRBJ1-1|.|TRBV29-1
TGCAGCGTTGAAGGGGAGTTAAACACTGAAGCTTTCTTT
CSVEGELNTEAFF